Listed here are 32 T cell receptor beta chains from one sample, sequenced in a study of blood T cell repertoires in COVID-19. Libraries were prepared by immunoSEQ multiplex PCR; TCRdb keeps only in-frame clonotypes and omits some of them. This table holds about 120,000 clones, more than 75% found once. Specimen: peripheral blood. These receptors were taken from a human donor in a cohort sampled during active COVID-19.

The gene calls are TRBV7-2 and TRBJ2-2; 7 bases line up with TRBD1. This CDR3 spans 16 amino acids. The junction had 7 bases not matched to a gene; V was cut back by 1 base and J by 5 bases. Germline loops: CDR1 SGHTA, CDR2 FQGNSA. The CDR3 region is CASSLVGGGSTGELFF. For the CDR3, the DNA is TGTGCCAGCAGCTTAGTAGGGGGCGGATCGACCGGGGAGCTGTTTTTT.

Only one count was recorded for this clone. This chain uses TRBV6-2 or TRBV6-3 with TRBJ1-5; perhaps TRBD1 as D (5 bases). The germline gives CDR1 MNHEY, CDR2 SVGEGT. The CDR3 totals 14 residues. Trimming cost V 2 bases and J 9 bases, with 14 bases left between them. The CDR3 DNA reads TGTGCCAGCAGTTACCCAGGGCCGCCTACGCCCCAGCATTTT. Translation gives CASSYPGPPTPQHF.

The chain links TRBV12-3 or TRBV12-4 to TRBJ2-5; D remains ambiguous. The CDR3 sequence is 12 residues long. Trimming cost V 6 bases and J 5 bases, with 10 bases left between them. Here the CDR3 DNA reads TGTGCCAGCAGCCCGGAGAGGGAGACCCAGTACTTC. Amino acid sequence: CASSPERETQYF.

The chain joins TRBV4-1 to TRBJ1-5; TRBD1 might be the D (5 bases). CDR1 is MGHRA and CDR2 is YSYEKL in the germline V gene. V gave up 0 bases and J gave up 3 bases, with 12 bases separating them. The CDR3 totals 16 residues. CDR3 sequence (DNA): TGCGCCAGCAGCCAAGATGCCCAGGGAAACAATCAGCCCCAGCATTTT. Encoded protein: CASSQDAQGNNQPQHF.

This chain links TRBV25-1 with TRBJ1-1, with unresolved D. Germline V gene sequence: CDR1 MGHDK, CDR2 SYGVNS. CDR3 length: 14 amino acids. The ends were cut back, 3 bases at V and 0 bases at J, with 8 bases in the middle. In DNA, the CDR3 is TGTGCCAGCAGTGAGTTCAGTTTGAACACTGAAGCTTTCTTT. This codes for CASSEFSLNTEAFF.

The genes are TRBV27 and TRBJ2-1; 11 bases line up with TRBD2. Germline lookup yields CDR1 MNHEY and CDR2 SMNVEV (reference sequence). The CDR3 has 15 residues. J lost 4 bases, V lost 3 bases, and 2 bases had no gene match. CDR3 residues: CASSFGTSGYNEQFF. The CDR3 DNA is TGTGCCAGCAGTTTTGGGACTAGCGGTTACAATGAGCAGTTCTTC.

J is TRBJ2-1 and V is TRBV7-2, with TRBD2 identical over 8 bases. J lost 4 bases, V lost 5 bases, and 10 bases had no gene match. The CDR3 spans 16 residues. Germline V gene sequence: CDR1 SGHTA, CDR2 FQGNSA. In DNA form, the CDR3 reads TGTGCCAGCAGCCCCTTAGTTACTAGCGGATACAATGAGCAGTTCTTC. It translates to CASSPLVTSGYNEQFF.

The chain joins TRBV3-1 (or the pseudogene TRBV3-2) to TRBJ2-3; D may be TRBD2 (5 bases). The CDR3 has 17 amino acids. The V end lost 0 bases, the J end lost 1 base, and 14 bases lay between the germline ends. Germline V gene sequence: CDR1 LGHDT, CDR2 YNNKEL (reference sequence). Here the CDR3 reads CASSQDSPADRTDTQYF. The CDR3 region has the DNA TGTGCCAGCAGCCAAGATAGCCCAGCGGACCGCACAGATACGCAGTATTTT.

This clone has a single count. The V gene is TRBV2, the J gene TRBJ2-2; D perhaps matches TRBD1 (5 bases). Per germline, CDR1 SNHLY and CDR2 FYNNEI. The V end lost 5 bases, the J end lost 6 bases, and 10 bases lay between the germline ends. The CDR3 is made up of 13 amino acids. The CDR3 loop reads CASSLKGSGELFF. The CDR3, as DNA: TGTGCCAGCAGTTTAAAGGGGTCCGGGGAGCTGTTTTTT.

V usage is TRBV20-1 and J usage is TRBJ1-2; TRBD1 matches 8 bases. The V gene's germline CDR1 is DFQATT and CDR2 SNEGSKA (reference sequence). V lost 3 bases, J lost 1 base, and 7 bases stayed unmatched. This CDR3 has 15 residues. The CDR3 protein is CSASFPDRVNYGYTF. DNA of the CDR3: TGCAGTGCTAGTTTCCCGGACAGGGTTAACTATGGCTACACCTTC.

This rearrangement joins TRBV10-3 to TRBJ1-1; a weak D match, TRBD1 (5 bases). V lost 6 bases and J lost 4, with 9 bases in between. This CDR3 has 12 amino acids. The germline gives CDR1 ENHRY, CDR2 SYGVKD. CDR3 bases: TGTGCCATCAGGGGGCAGGGCACTGAAGCTTTCTTT. Translated, it gives CAIRGQGTEAFF.

The chain combines TRBV4-1 with TRBJ1-6; D not certain. Trimming took 6 bases from V and 0 from J, leaving 9 bases between them. Germline values: CDR1 MGHRA, CDR2 YSYEKL. This CDR3 is 15 amino acids long. This chain's CDR3 is CASRPGFSYNSPLHF. The CDR3 coding sequence is TGCGCCAGCAGACCGGGGTTCTCCTATAATTCACCCCTCCACTTT.

V is TRBV18 and J is TRBJ2-7; a weak D match, TRBD1 (6 bases). The CDR3 loop spans 13 amino acids. Trimming stripped 3 bases from V and 1 base from J, with 7 bases between. Germline CDR1 reads KGHSH; CDR2 reads LQKENI. The CDR3 is CASSPDRSYEQYF. The CDR3 region has the DNA TGTGCCAGCTCACCGGACAGATCCTACGAGCAGTACTTC.

Judged by abundance, this clone is medium-sized. The chain carries TRBV14 and TRBJ2-7; D is possibly TRBD2 (5 bases). Trimming stripped 8 bases from V and 1 base from J, with 9 bases between. The CDR3 is 12 residues long. The germline gives CDR1 SGHDN, CDR2 FVKESK. Here the CDR3 DNA reads TGTGCCAGCGGGGAGACTTCCTACGAGCAGTACTTC. Encoded protein: CASGETSYEQYF.

J is TRBJ2-1 and V is TRBV20-1; 8 bases fit TRBD2. In germline, CDR1 is DFQATT, CDR2 SNEGSKA (reference sequence). Losses at the gene ends were 5 bases for V and 10 bases for J; bases not matched to a gene: 4. The CDR3 is 11 residues long. The CDR3 DNA reads as TGCAGTGCTCGGGGGGGATGGGAGCAGTTCTTC. It codes for CSARGGWEQFF.

The chain joins TRBV18 to TRBJ2-1, with 12 bases fitting TRBD2. Germline loops: CDR1 KGHSH, CDR2 LQKENI. V shed 3 bases, J shed 1 base, and the junction held 7 bases outside the gene matches. The CDR3 extends over 18 amino acids. The CDR3 here is CASSPARLAGESYNEQFF. CDR3 coding DNA: TGTGCCAGCTCACCCGCCCGACTAGCGGGAGAATCCTACAATGAGCAGTTCTTC.

The rearrangement joins TRBV5-4 to TRBJ1-1, with 7 bases matching TRBD1. V was pared by 4 bases and J by 8 bases, with 11 bases of the junction left unmatched. The germline CDR1 and CDR2 sequences are SGHNT and YYREEE (reference sequence). This CDR3 region has 14 residues. Here the CDR3 reads CASSPNRDSEEAFF. In nucleotides, the CDR3 is TGTGCCAGCAGCCCGAACCGGGACAGCGAAGAAGCTTTCTTT.

The CDR3 nucleotides read TGCAGTGCTAGTGGGTGGGGCAGGAGCTCCTACGAGCAGTACTTC. It yields the protein CSASGWGRSSYEQYF. The chain combines TRBV20-1 with TRBJ2-7, with a weak D call TRBD1 (5 bases). The CDR3 length is 15 residues. The V end was cut by 3 bases, the J end by 0 bases, with 15 bases between. Germline CDR1 is DFQATT and CDR2 is SNEGSKA (reference sequence).

The gene calls are TRBV10-2 and TRBJ2-1, with D tentatively TRBD1 (6 bases). Germline lookup yields CDR1 WSHSY and CDR2 SAAADI. The CDR3 is 14 residues long. Trimming left V 7 bases short and J 9 bases short, with 19 bases between. CDR3 in DNA: TGCGCCAGCACTGATATTCAAGTAGGGGGTGAGCAGTTCTTC. This sequence encodes CASTDIQVGGEQFF.

As for this clone: A junction boundary mismatches the germline segment, possibly from a read error. V is TRBV5-1 and J is TRBJ1-1, with D perhaps matching TRBD1 (5 bases). This CDR3 contains 14 residues. Germline-derived CDR1 and CDR2 are SGHRS and YFSETQ. The DNA of the CDR3 is TGCGCCCGCAGCTGGGGCGGGGGGGACACTGAAGCTTTCTTT. As protein: CARSWGGGDTEAFF.

This chain joins TRBV29-1 and TRBJ2-5; the match to TRBD2 covers 8 bases. CDR1 is SQVTM, CDR2 ANQGSEA, per germline. The CDR3 contains 16 residues. V shed 2 bases and J 2 bases; nucleotides not matched to a gene: 10. CDR3: CSVEQPLAGSQETQYF. The DNA of the CDR3 is TGCAGCGTTGAACAGCCGCTAGCGGGTAGTCAAGAGACCCAGTACTTC.

The chain combines TRBV3-1 (or the pseudogene TRBV3-2) with TRBJ2-7; 8 nucleotides agree with TRBD1. Germline V CDR1 and CDR2: LGHDT, YNNKEL (reference sequence). The CDR3 covers 15 residues. Trimming at V came to 5 bases and at J to 5 bases, leaving 11 bases not matched to a gene. CDR3 in amino acids: CASSETTGGYDEQYF. Here the CDR3 DNA reads TGTGCCAGCAGCGAGACTACAGGGGGATATGACGAGCAGTACTTC.

V gene TRBV5-1 combines with J gene TRBJ2-7; TRBD1 might be the D (6 bases). The germline gives CDR1 SGHRS, CDR2 YFSETQ. V gave up 4 bases and J gave up 2 bases, with 16 bases separating them. The CDR3 is 15 residues long. CDR3 sequence reads: CASSLDPGQTYEQYF. CDR3 DNA sequence: TGCGCCAGCAGCCTTGATCCGGGACAAACCTACGAGCAGTACTTC.

The chain employs TRBV15 and TRBJ2-1; 8 bases map to TRBD1. Germline CDR1 LNHNV, CDR2 YYDKDF (reference sequence). CDR3 length: 16 residues. The V and J ends lost 5 bases and 2 bases, in that order; junction bases with no gene match: 8. CDR3 bases: TGTGCCACCAGCGGGGTCGTCAGGGGGCCCTACAATGAGCAGTTCTTC. Its translation is CATSGVVRGPYNEQFF.

This chain uses TRBV21-1 with TRBJ2-2; the D call of TRBD2 is as the table states it, not checked on the DNA. TRBV21-1 is flagged as a pseudogene. CDR3 length: 15 residues. CDR3 DNA sequence: TGTGCCAGCAGGCCTGACCGGGAGAAACCCGGGGAGCTGTTTTTT. Protein: CASRPDREKPGELFF.

This clone came up a few times. The rearrangement links TRBV6-2 or TRBV6-3 to TRBJ2-3, with a possible D match to TRBD2 (6 bases). Trimming pared 7 bases from V and 6 bases from J, leaving 20 bases between. CDR1 is MNHEY, CDR2 SVGEGT, per germline. The CDR3 sequence is 15 residues long. CDR3 protein: CASTPPGSGWDTQYF. The DNA of the CDR3 is TGTGCCAGCACCCCCCCCGGGAGCGGCTGGGATACGCAGTATTTT.

The rearrangement joins TRBV6-5 to TRBJ2-7; 8 nucleotides line up with TRBD2. The V gene's germline CDR1 is MNHEY and CDR2 SVGAGI. After removal of 8 bases from V and 0 bases from J, the junction contained 9 bases not matched to a gene. The CDR3 is 15 amino acids. The CDR3 DNA reads TGTGCCAGCGACTACAGCGGGGGAAGCTCCTACGAGCAGTACTTC. Translation gives CASDYSGGSSYEQYF.

The chain combines TRBV29-1 with TRBJ2-7; D gene unclear. Germline V gene data show CDR1 as SQVTM and CDR2 as ANQGSEA. CDR3 length: 13 residues. V lost 4 bases, J lost 0 bases, and 10 bases lay in between. The CDR3 nucleotides are TGCAGCGTTGGGTCTCAGTACTCCTACGAGCAGTACTTC. Translating gives CSVGSQYSYEQYF.

This chain joins TRBV18 and TRBJ1-4; D perhaps matches TRBD1 (6 bases). There are 15 residues in the CDR3. The germline CDR1 and CDR2 sequences are KGHSH and LQKENI. V was clipped by 0 bases and J by 7 bases, with 12 bases between them. CDR3 sequence reads: CASSPPGGGGEKLFF. As DNA, the CDR3 is TGTGCCAGCTCACCACCTGGGGGGGGCGGTGAAAAACTGTTTTTT. The complete variable domain, with remaining parts taken from reference TRBV18 and TRBJ1-4, reads NAGVMQNPRHLVRRRGQEARLRCSPMKGHSHVYWYRQLPEEGLKFMVYLQKENIIDESGMPKERFSAEFPKEGPSILRIQQVVRGDSAAYFCASSPPGGGGEKLFFGSGTQLSVL.

The chain employs TRBV5-1 and TRBJ1-1, with TRBD1 matching over 7 bases. The V and J ends lost 2 bases and 1 base, in that order; junction bases with no gene match: 2. This CDR3 spans 14 amino acids. Germline V gives CDR1 SGHRS, CDR2 YFSETQ. CDR3 nucleotide sequence: TGCGCCAGCAGCTTAGGGACAGCGAACACTGAAGCTTTCTTT. Residues: CASSLGTANTEAFF.

This clone was detected only once. J is TRBJ2-5 and V is TRBV5-1, with D unresolved. The germline V and J ends were trimmed by 5 bases and 2 bases, with 10 bases remaining between them. The CDR3 is made up of 13 amino acids. Germline CDR1 and CDR2: SGHRS and YFSETQ. CDR3 residues: CASRVAGQETQYF. CDR3 coding DNA: TGCGCCAGCAGGGTGGCAGGACAAGAGACCCAGTACTTC.

The rearrangement joins TRBV15 to TRBJ2-5; 9 positions match TRBD1. Germline V gives CDR1 LNHNV, CDR2 YYDKDF (reference sequence). This CDR3 contains 17 residues. Losses at the gene ends were 0 bases for V and 4 bases for J; bases not matched to a gene: 9. In nucleotides, the CDR3 is TGTGCCACCAGCAGAGATGAAAACAGGGGGCTACGAGAGACCCAGTACTTC. Translation gives CATSRDENRGLRETQYF.